This record covers a single TCR beta chain. Its antigen is not identified. V shed 6 bases and J 6 bases; nucleotides not matched to a gene: 4. CDR1 SEHNR and CDR2 FQNEAQ come from the germline V gene (reference sequence). The CDR3 runs to 15 residues. The sample is drawn from a study of response to subunit inactivated influenza vaccine. Study-wide results and limits: Each seasonal influenza vaccination recruits few new T cells, the authors suggested.

TCRdb reprocessed the RT-PCR reads via MiXCR and lists one record per CDR3 protein. Altogether around 480,000 distinct CDR3 sequences are present, approximately 15% being singletons, with the ten largest covering approximately 3%. Source: CD4+ T cells sorted from PBMCs, taken roughly 24 months after vaccination. The receptor's source is a man between 50 and 75 years old who received an inactivated influenza vaccine. The gene calls are TRBV7-9 and TRBJ1-6, with TRBD1 matching 11 bases. The CDR3 DNA follows: TGTGCCAGCAGTTGGGGACAGGGGGGTAATTCACCCCTCCACTTT. It codes for CASSWGQGGNSPLHF.